These 10 T cell receptor beta chains originate from one sample sequenced in a study of T cells in Graves' hyperthyroidism and ophthalmopathy. It was RNA transcripts that yielded the amplified TCR beta CDR3 regions. TCR CDR3 regions were first amplified by RT-PCR with HTBI primers. Each CDR3 protein gets one entry after TCRdb re-called the multiplex PCR reads with MiXCR. The repertoire holds hundreds of thousands of distinct CDR3 sequences, just over 45% seen once, with 8.2% in the top ten. The source material was peripheral blood or thyroid tissue (not recorded which). The receptors were gathered from a woman aged 18-35 years with Graves' hyperthyroidism.

The rearrangement uses TRBV9 and TRBJ2-5; no firm D call. V lost 5 bases and J lost 2, with 16 bases in between. The CDR3 contains 15 residues. Germline V gene sequence: CDR1 SGDLS, CDR2 YYNGEE. The DNA for the CDR3 is TGTGCCAGCAGTTTACGGCCCGGGCAGCAAGAGACCCAGTACTTC. Its protein product is CASSLRPGQQETQYF. The variable domain in full, with the rest retrieved from reference TRBV9 and TRBJ2-5, is DSGVTQTPKHLITATGQRVTLRCSPRSGDLSVYWYQQSLDQGLQFLIQYYNGEERAKGNILERFSAQQFPDLHSELNLSSLELGDSALYFCASSLRPGQQETQYFGPGTRLLVL.

Regarding this clonotype: A much larger clone is a single base away; this may be a read error. This sequence joins TRBV7-9 and TRBJ1-6; D gene unclear. The germline V gene encodes CDR1 SEHNR and CDR2 FQNEAQ (reference sequence). This CDR3 is built from 12 residues. V was cut by 6 bases and J by 8 bases, with 8 bases left in between. CDR3 protein: CASSPRYSPLHF. The CDR3 coding sequence is TGTGCCAGCAGTCCAAGGTATTCACCCCTCCACTTT.

The V and J genes are TRBV2 and TRBJ2-5; 9 bases map to TRBD2. Germline CDR1 is SNHLY and CDR2 is FYNNEI. The CDR3 is 16 amino acids. V gave up 6 bases and J gave up 4 bases; unmatched junction bases: 12. As DNA, the CDR3 is TGTGCCAGCAGCCGAGGGGACCTAGCGGGATCAGAGACCCAGTACTTC. Its protein is CASSRGDLAGSETQYF.

This clonotype was seen ten or more times. This chain uses TRBV7-6 with TRBJ1-5; 9 bases map to TRBD1. Losses at the gene ends were 5 bases for V and 7 bases for J; bases not matched to a gene: 6. Looked up from germline, CDR1 is SGHVS and CDR2 is FNYEAQ. The CDR3 length is 14 residues. The CDR3 nucleotides read TGTGCCAGCAGCCCGGACAGGGGTCGGCAGCCCCAGCATTTT. It yields the protein CASSPDRGRQPQHF.

For this clonotype: Mismatch with germline at one junction end may stem from a read error. The chain couples TRBV24-1 to TRBJ1-2, with D possibly matching TRBD1 (5 bases). The CDR3 contains 14 residues. Germline V CDR1 and CDR2: KGHDR, SFDVKD. The CDR3 is CASSQEGPPHGYTF. In DNA form, the CDR3 reads TGCGCCAGCAGCCAAGAGGGACCGCCTCATGGCTACACCTTC.

The rearrangement joins TRBV10-3 to TRBJ2-7; D is possibly TRBD2 (6 bases). The CDR3 spans 16 residues. The V gene lost 10 bases and the J gene lost 5 bases, with 27 bases spanning the gap. Looked up from germline, CDR1 is ENHRY and CDR2 is SYGVKD. The CDR3 sequence is CASSLSGTLTRDEQYF. In DNA form, the CDR3 reads TGTGCCAGCTCACTCTCCGGGACTCTAACTAGGGACGAGCAGTACTTC.

At least ten counts were recorded for this clonotype. The rearrangement joins TRBV10-3 to TRBJ1-1, with D uncertain. Germline CDR1 and CDR2: ENHRY and SYGVKD. The germline V and J ends were trimmed by 0 bases and 7 bases, with 12 bases remaining between them. The CDR3 consists of 14 residues. Here the CDR3 reads CAISESGRDSEAFF. CDR3 in DNA: TGTGCCATCAGTGAGTCCGGGCGTGATAGTGAAGCTTTCTTT.

This clonotype was seen at least ten times. Here the CDR3 DNA reads TGTGCCAGCAGCCCGGACCTAACGACCCGTAACTATGGCTACACCTTC. Translation gives CASSPDLTTRNYGYTF. This chain joins TRBV7-9 and TRBJ1-2, with D unresolved. Germline V gene sequence: CDR1 SEHNR, CDR2 FQNEAQ (reference sequence). Trimming shortened V by 5 bases and J by 1 base, and 17 bases separated the two germline ends. This CDR3 has 16 amino acids.

The rearrangement links TRBV2 to TRBJ2-7, with 12 nucleotides matching TRBD2. The CDR3 runs to 15 residues. After removal of 5 bases from V and 2 bases from J, the junction contained 4 bases not matched to a gene. Germline lookup yields CDR1 SNHLY and CDR2 FYNNEI. The CDR3 nucleotides read TGTGCCAGCAGTCGACTAGCGGGAGCGCCCTACGAGCAGTACTTC. Its translation: CASSRLAGAPYEQYF.

This clonotype was seen many times. The chain links TRBV7-6 to TRBJ2-7; TRBD1 agrees at 10 bases. Per germline, CDR1 SGHVS and CDR2 FNYEAQ. The CDR3 runs 14 residues. Trimming took 4 bases from V and 6 from J; bases not matched to a gene: 6. The CDR3 loop reads CASSSPGTGVEQYF. CDR3 nucleotides: TGTGCCAGCAGCTCGCCCGGGACAGGGGTCGAGCAGTACTTC. The full variable domain, rest sourced from reference TRBV7-6 and TRBJ2-7, is GAGVSQSPRYKVTKRGQDVALRCDPISGHVSLYWYRQALGQGPEFLTYFNYEAQQDKSGLPNDRFSAERPEGSISTLTIQRTEQRDSAMYRCASSSPGTGVEQYFGPGTRLTVT.